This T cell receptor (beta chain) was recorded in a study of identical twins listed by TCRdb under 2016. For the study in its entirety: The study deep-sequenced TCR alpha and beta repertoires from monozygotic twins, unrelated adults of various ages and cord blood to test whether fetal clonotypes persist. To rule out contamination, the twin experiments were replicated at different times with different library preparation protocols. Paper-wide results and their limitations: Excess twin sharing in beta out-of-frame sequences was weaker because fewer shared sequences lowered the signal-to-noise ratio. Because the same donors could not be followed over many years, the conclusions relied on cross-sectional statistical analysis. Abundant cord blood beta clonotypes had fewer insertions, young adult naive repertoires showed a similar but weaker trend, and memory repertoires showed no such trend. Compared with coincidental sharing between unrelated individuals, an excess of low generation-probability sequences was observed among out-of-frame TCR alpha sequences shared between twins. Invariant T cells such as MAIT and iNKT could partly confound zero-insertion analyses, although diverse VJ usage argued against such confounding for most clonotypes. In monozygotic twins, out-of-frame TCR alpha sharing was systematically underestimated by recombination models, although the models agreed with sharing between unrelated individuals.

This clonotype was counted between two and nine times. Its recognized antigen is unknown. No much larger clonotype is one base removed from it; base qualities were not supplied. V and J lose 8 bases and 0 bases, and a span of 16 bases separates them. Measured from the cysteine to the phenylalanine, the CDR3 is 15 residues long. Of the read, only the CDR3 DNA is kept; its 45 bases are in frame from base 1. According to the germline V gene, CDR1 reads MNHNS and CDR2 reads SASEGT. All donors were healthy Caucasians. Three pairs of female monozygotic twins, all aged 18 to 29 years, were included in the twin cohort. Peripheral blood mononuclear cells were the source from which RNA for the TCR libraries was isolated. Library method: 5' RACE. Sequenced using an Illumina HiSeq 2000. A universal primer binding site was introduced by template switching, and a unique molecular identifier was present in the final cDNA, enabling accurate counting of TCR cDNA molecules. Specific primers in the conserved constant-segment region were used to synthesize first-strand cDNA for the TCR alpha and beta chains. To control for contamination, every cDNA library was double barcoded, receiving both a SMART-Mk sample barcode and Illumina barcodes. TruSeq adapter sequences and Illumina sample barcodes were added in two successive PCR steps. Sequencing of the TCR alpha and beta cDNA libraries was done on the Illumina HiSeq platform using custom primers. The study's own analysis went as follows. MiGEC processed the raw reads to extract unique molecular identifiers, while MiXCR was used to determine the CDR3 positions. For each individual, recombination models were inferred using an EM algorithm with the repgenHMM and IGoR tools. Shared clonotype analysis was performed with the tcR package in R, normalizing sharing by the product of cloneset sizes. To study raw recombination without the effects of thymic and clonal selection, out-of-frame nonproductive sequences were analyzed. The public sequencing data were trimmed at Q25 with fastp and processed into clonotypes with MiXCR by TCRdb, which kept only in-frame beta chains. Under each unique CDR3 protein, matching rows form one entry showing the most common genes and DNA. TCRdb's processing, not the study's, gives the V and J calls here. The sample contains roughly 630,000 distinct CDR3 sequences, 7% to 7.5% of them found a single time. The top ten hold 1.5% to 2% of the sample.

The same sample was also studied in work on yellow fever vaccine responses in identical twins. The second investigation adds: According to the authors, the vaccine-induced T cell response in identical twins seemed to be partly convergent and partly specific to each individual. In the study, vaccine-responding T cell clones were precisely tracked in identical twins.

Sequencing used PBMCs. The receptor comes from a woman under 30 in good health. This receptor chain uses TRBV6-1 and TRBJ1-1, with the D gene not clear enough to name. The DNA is TGTGCCAGCTACGACACCTACACCCTGAACACTGAAGCTTTCTTT. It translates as CASYDTYTLNTEAFF.